The source of this TCR beta chain is a study of T cell responses to AZD1222 COVID-19 vaccine. Study findings and constraints: White British ancestry dominated among donors, who included more females, and clonal diversity was possibly underestimated. Compared with day 0, the breadth and depth of the Spike-specific TCR repertoire rose significantly after two doses of AZD1222. Dominant CD4 TCR responses targeted spike regions 160-218 and 743-854.

Whether given at about 4 or about 12 weeks, second doses were pooled. Sequencing was performed with immunoSEQ multiplex PCR; in TCRdb, only in-frame clones are kept and a portion is missing. The sample includes about 180,000 clones, about 93% seen only once; the top ten take around 2%. The CDR3 runs 17 residues. The germline V gene encodes CDR1 SGHTA and CDR2 FQGTGA. The V gene lost 5 bases and the J gene lost 6 bases, with 22 bases spanning the gap. As for this clone: Its target is unknown.

Sequenced material: peripheral blood, taken 28 days after the second AZD1222 dose. The clonotype comes from an adult who received the AZD1222 COVID-19 vaccine. The chain uses TRBV7-3 and TRBJ2-2; D ambiguous. Here the CDR3 DNA reads TGTGCCAGCAGCACCTCAACCCCCTCCTCAAGGCCCGGGGAGCTGTTTTTT. Translated, it gives CASSTSTPSSRPGELFF.